This TCR beta chain was sequenced during a study of blood T cell repertoires in COVID-19. Study as a whole: COVID-19 samples collected from the United States, Italy and Spain covered acute and convalescent phases.

Authors' processing steps: Reference gene primer amplification gave nucleated cell count estimates. Here immunoSEQ multiplex PCR was the method, and the copy in TCRdb shows in-frame clones only, minus some. D and trimming were read from the DNA, whereas the V and J calls and clone size are those reported in that table. The sample lists under 250,000 clones, roughly 79% occurring once. CDR3 length equals 15 residues. The ends lost 9 bases at V and 2 bases at J; junction bases unmatched: 12. Germline V gene lookup returns CDR1 SGHRS and CDR2 YFSETQ. Ages ranged from about 18 to 89 years, with residence in fewer than 25 US areas. Clinical history reported by participants formed the basis on which cohorts were assigned.

This TCR derives from a woman aged 45 to 65 with acute COVID-19. Sequenced input: PBMCs or T cells enriched from blood (not recorded which). V gene TRBV5-1 combines with J gene TRBJ2-3, with 7 bases that match TRBD1. In DNA, the CDR3 is TGCGCCACTAGGACAGGAACGCTAGACACAGATACGCAGTATTTT. Translating it yields CATRTGTLDTDTQYF.